This record covers a single TCR beta chain. The sample comes from a study of blood T cell repertoires in COVID-19. Whole-study context: The samples span acute and convalescent COVID-19 from the United States, Italy and Spain. In each case, the material was cDNA or gDNA derived from T cells, B-cell-depleted T cells, or PBMCs.

Source study methods: Amplified reference gene primers provided the basis for estimating nucleated cell counts. Sequencing used immunoSEQ multiplex PCR; TCRdb keeps in-frame clones, though not all of them. That table is the source of V, J and clone size, and D and trimming were worked out from the DNA. The top ten clones hold approximately 15% of a sample with 65,000 to 70,000 clones, 79% of them seen once. The sample was peripheral blood. This receptor was obtained from a man between 60 and 75 years old with acute or convalescent COVID-19.

The CDR3 region is CASSLNRGLMASGYEQYF. In DNA, the CDR3 is TGTGCCAGCAGCTTAAATCGAGGGCTAATGGCTAGCGGCTACGAGCAGTACTTC. V gene TRBV7-2 combines with J gene TRBJ2-7; 7 nucleotides agree with TRBD2. The ends lost 2 bases at V and 3 bases at J; junction bases unmatched: 16. CDR1 and CDR2 from the germline V gene are SGHTA and FQGNSA. This CDR3 is built from 18 residues.